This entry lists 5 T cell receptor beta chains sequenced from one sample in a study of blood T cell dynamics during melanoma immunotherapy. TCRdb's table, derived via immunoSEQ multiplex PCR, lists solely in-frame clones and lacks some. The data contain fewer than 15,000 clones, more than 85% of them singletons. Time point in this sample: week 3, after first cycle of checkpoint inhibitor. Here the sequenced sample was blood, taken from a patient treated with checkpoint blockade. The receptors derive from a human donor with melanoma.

Here the CDR3 reads CASIGRTSGGTGELFF. The CDR3 nucleotides are TGTGCCAGTATTGGCCGGACTAGCGGGGGGACCGGGGAGCTGTTTTTT. The chain links TRBV19 to TRBJ2-2; TRBD2 aligns across 14 bases. CDR1 is LNHDA, CDR2 SQIVND, per germline (reference sequence). J lost 5 bases, V lost 7 bases, and 6 bases had no gene match. The CDR3 contains 16 residues.

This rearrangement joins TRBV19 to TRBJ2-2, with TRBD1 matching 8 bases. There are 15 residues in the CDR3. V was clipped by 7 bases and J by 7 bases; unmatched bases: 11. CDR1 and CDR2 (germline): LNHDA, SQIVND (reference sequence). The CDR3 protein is CASTPGQGLIGELFF. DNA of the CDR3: TGTGCCAGTACCCCTGGACAGGGATTGATCGGGGAGCTGTTTTTT.

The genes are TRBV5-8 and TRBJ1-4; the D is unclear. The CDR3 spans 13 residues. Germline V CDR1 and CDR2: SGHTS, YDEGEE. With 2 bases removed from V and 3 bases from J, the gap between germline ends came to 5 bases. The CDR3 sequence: CASSFSPNEKLFF. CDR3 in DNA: TGTGCCAGCAGCTTCAGTCCTAATGAAAAACTGTTTTTT.

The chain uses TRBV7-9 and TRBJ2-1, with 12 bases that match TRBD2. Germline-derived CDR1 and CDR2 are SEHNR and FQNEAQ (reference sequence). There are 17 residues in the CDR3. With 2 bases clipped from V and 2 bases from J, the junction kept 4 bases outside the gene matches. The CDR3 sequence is CASSLFGLAGPYNEQFF. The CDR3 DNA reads TGTGCCAGCAGCTTATTTGGACTAGCGGGACCCTACAATGAGCAGTTCTTC.

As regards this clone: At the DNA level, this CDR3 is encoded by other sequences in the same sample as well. In nucleotides, the CDR3 is TGTGCCAGTAGTATTTCTAATCAGCCCCAGCATTTT. Its translation: CASSISNQPQHF. The genes are TRBV19 and TRBJ1-5; no clear D gene. This CDR3 contains 12 residues. Trimming left V 3 bases short and J 4 bases short, with 4 bases between. Germline V gene sequence: CDR1 LNHDA, CDR2 SQIVND (reference sequence).